The following is a T cell receptor beta chain sequence with its context. This record comes from a study of blood T cell repertoires in COVID-19. This CDR3 region has 15 residues. The ends lost 5 bases at V and 3 bases at J; junction bases unmatched: 7. Germline CDR1 and CDR2: SEHNR and FQNEAQ (reference sequence). Sequencing was performed with immunoSEQ multiplex PCR; in TCRdb, only in-frame clones are kept and a portion is missing. The data show under 100,000 clones, roughly 87% seen once. The sequenced material came from peripheral blood. The V gene is TRBV7-9, the J gene TRBJ2-3, with 8 positions matching TRBD2. This TCR was sampled from a man aged 25 to 40 with acute or convalescent COVID-19. The CDR3 loop is CASSPEGLGTDTQYF. For the CDR3, the DNA is TGTGCCAGCAGCCCAGAGGGACTAGGAACAGATACGCAGTATTTT.